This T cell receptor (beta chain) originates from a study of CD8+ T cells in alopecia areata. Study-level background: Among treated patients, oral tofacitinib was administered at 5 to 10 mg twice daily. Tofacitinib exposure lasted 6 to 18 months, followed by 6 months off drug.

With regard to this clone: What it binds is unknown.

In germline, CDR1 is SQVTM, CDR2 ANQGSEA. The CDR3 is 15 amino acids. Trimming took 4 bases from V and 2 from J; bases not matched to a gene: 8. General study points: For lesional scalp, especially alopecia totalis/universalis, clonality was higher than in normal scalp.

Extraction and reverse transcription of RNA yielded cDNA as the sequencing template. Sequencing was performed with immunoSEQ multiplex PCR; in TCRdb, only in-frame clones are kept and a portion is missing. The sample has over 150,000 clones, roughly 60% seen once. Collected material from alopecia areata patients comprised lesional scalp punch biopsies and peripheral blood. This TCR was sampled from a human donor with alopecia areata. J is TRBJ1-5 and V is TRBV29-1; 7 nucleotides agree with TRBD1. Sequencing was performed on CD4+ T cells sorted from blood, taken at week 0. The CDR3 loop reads CSVAEGAQGNQPQHF. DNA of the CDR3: TGCAGCGTTGCCGAGGGGGCGCAAGGCAATCAGCCCCAGCATTTT.